Listed here are 6 T cell receptor beta chains from one sample, sequenced in a study of metastatic and nonmetastatic thyroid tumors. TCRdb re-clonotyped the PCR reads through MiXCR. The data hold about 35,000 clones, with roughly 33% observed a single time. Among the patients, none had received any treatment before thyroid surgery. The sequenced material came from tumor tissue. Source of these receptors: a female donor with papillary thyroid cancer or a benign thyroid nodule (not recorded which). Some clones in this sample may be carry-over from other donors' samples.

This chain links TRBV5-1 with TRBJ2-1; D possibly corresponds to TRBD1 (6 bases). The CDR3 runs to 13 residues. Trimming took 4 bases from V and 15 from J, leaving 20 bases between them. Germline loops: CDR1 SGHRS, CDR2 YFSETQ. For the CDR3, the DNA is TGCGCCAGCAGCCCCTCACCGGGTGAGGGGGTGTTCTTC. Its translation is CASSPSPGEGVFF.

The chain links TRBV12-3 or TRBV12-4 to TRBJ2-3, with 9 bases fitting TRBD2. The length of the CDR3 is 16 residues. The V and J ends lost 4 bases and 4 bases, in that order; junction bases with no gene match: 9. CDR3 bases: TGTGCCAGCAGTTCGACCCCGGGACTAGCCGCAGATACGCAGTATTTT. The encoded protein is CASSSTPGLAADTQYF.

The CDR3 DNA follows: TGTGCCAGCAGCGAGGCCCACAGTGGAAACACCATATATTTT. It yields the protein CASSEAHSGNTIYF. The chain carries TRBV7-9 and TRBJ1-3; D gene ambiguous. V lost 5 bases and J 3 bases, leaving 11 bases between the germline ends. Germline CDR1 is SEHNR and CDR2 is FQNEAQ (reference sequence). This CDR3 has 14 residues.

This clone was seen a few times. The rearrangement uses TRBV6-1 and TRBJ1-2; tentatively, D is TRBD1 (6 bases). V lost 6 bases and J 2 bases, leaving 10 bases between the germline ends. CDR1 MNHNS and CDR2 SASEGT come from the germline V gene. This CDR3 has 13 residues. The CDR3 here is CASSPTGNYGYTF. The CDR3 DNA follows: TGTGCCAGCAGCCCAACAGGGAACTATGGCTACACCTTC.

The rearrangement links TRBV12-3 or TRBV12-4 to TRBJ2-3; D perhaps matches TRBD1 (6 bases). The V end lost 5 bases, the J end lost 5 bases, and 8 bases lay between the germline ends. The CDR3 extends over 12 amino acids. The CDR3: CASSKGGDTQYF. The CDR3 region has the DNA TGTGCCAGCAGTAAAGGGGGAGATACGCAGTATTTT.

This clone is classed as medium-sized. This rearrangement joins TRBV6-5 to TRBJ2-3, with D possibly TRBD2 on 6 matching bases. Germline V gene sequence: CDR1 MNHEY, CDR2 SVGAGI. The CDR3 runs to 18 residues. The V and J ends lost 4 bases and 0 bases respectively, with 20 bases between them. DNA for the CDR3: TGTGCCAGCAGTTCCTCAGGACGGGGGACCTCTAGCACAGATACGCAGTATTTT. Residues: CASSSSGRGTSSTDTQYF.